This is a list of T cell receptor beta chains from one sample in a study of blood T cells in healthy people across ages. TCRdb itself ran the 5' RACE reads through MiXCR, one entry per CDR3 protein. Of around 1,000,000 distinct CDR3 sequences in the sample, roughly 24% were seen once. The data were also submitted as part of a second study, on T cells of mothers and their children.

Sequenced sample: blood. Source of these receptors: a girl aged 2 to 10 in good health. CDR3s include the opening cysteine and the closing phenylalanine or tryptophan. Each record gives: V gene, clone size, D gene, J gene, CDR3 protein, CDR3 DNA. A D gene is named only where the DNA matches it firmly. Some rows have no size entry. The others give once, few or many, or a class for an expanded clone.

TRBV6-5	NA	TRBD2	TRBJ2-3	CASSYAGGTDTQYF	TGTGCCAGCAGTTACGCGGGGGGCACAGATACGCAGTATTTT
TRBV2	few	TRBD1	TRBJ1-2	CASGRDRVYGYTF	TGTGCCAGCGGGCGGGACAGGGTCTATGGCTACACCTTC
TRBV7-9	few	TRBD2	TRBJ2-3	CASSPLRLAGPGDTQYF	TGTGCCAGCAGCCCCTTGCGACTAGCGGGACCTGGGGATACGCAGTATTTT
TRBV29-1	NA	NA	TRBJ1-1	CSAGHTNTEAFF	TGCAGCGCGGGACACACGAACACTGAAGCTTTCTTT
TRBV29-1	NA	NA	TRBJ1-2	CSVEATDGYTF	TGCAGCGTTGAAGCAACAGATGGCTACACCTTC
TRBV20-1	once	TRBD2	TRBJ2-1	CSARLLTSGYNEQFF	TGCAGTGCTAGACTTTTAACTAGCGGGTACAATGAGCAGTTCTTC
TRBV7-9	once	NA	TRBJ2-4	CASSLLSGSGQENIQYF	TGTGCCAGCAGCCTTTTGTCGGGATCAGGGCAGGAAAACATTCAGTACTTC
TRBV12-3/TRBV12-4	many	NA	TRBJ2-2	CASSTGTGELFF	TGTGCCAGCAGTACAGGGACCGGGGAGCTGTTTTTT
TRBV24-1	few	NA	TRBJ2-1	CATSPDSYNEQFF	TGTGCCACCAGCCCCGACAGCTACAATGAGCAGTTCTTC
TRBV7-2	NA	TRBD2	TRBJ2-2	CASSLTSGVNTGELFF	TGTGCCAGCAGCTTAACTAGCGGGGTCAACACCGGGGAGCTGTTTTTT
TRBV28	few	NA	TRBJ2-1	CASKEQGTYNEQFF	TGTGCCAGCAAGGAACAAGGGACCTACAATGAGCAGTTCTTC
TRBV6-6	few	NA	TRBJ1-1	CASSYAGAEFTEAFF	TGTGCCAGCAGTTATGCGGGAGCCGAGTTCACTGAAGCTTTCTTT
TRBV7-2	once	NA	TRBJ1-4	CASSLGFREKLFF	TGTGCCAGCAGCTTGGGTTTTCGAGAAAAACTGTTTTTT
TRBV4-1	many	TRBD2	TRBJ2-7	CASSQEGAGEPYEQYF	TGCGCCAGCAGCCAAGAAGGAGCGGGAGAACCTTACGAGCAGTACTTC
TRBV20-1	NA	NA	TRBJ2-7	CSARVLAPEQYF	TGCAGTGCTAGAGTTCTAGCACCCGAGCAGTACTTC
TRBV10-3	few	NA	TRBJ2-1	CAIRGSSYNEQFF	TGTGCCATCAGGGGAAGCTCCTACAATGAGCAGTTCTTC
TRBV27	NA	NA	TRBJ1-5	CASSLSPYSNQPQHF	TGTGCCAGCAGTTTAAGTCCTTATAGCAATCAGCCCCAGCATTTT
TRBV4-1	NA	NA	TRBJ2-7	CASSQELPYEQYF	TGCGCCAGCAGCCAAGAGCTACCCTACGAGCAGTACTTC
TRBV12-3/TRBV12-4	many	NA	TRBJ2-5	CASSGGGETQYF	TGTGCCAGCAGCGGGGGAGGAGAGACCCAGTACTTC
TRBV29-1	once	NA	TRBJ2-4	CSVETGWEPSVIQYF	TGCAGCGTTGAAACCGGTTGGGAACCTTCAGTCATTCAGTACTTC
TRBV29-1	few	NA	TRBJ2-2	CSVEERDNTGELFF	TGCAGCGTTGAAGAACGAGATAACACCGGGGAGCTGTTTTTT
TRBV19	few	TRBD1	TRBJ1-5	CASSIGTGLFSNQPQHF	TGTGCCAGTAGTATCGGGACAGGCCTTTTTAGCAATCAGCCCCAGCATTTT
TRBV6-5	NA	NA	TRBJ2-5	CASSPMRNYDQYF	TGTGCCAGCAGCCCCATGCGGAACTACGACCAGTACTTC
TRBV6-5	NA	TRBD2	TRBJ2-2	CASSYERGVANTGELFF	TGTGCCAGCAGTTACGAGCGGGGGGTCGCGAACACCGGGGAGCTGTTTTTT
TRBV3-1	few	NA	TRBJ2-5	CASSPLRGRGQETQYF	TGTGCCAGCAGCCCCCTTCGCGGGCGGGGCCAAGAGACCCAGTACTTC
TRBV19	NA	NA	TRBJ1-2	CASSPQHYGYTF	TGTGCCAGTAGTCCACAGCACTATGGCTACACCTTC
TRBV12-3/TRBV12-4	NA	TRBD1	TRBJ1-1	CASTLQGVNTEAFF	TGTGCCAGCACCTTACAGGGGGTGAACACTGAAGCTTTCTTT
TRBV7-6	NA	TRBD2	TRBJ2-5	CASSLDLGSGSLFF	TGTGCCAGCAGCTTAGACTTAGGTAGCGGGTCGTTGTTCTTC
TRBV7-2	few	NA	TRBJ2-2	CASSLGVDWTGELFF	TGTGCCAGCAGCTTAGGTGTGGACTGGACCGGGGAGCTGTTTTTT
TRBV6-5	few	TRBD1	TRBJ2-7	CASSRPGQVAYEQYF	TGTGCCAGCAGTAGACCGGGACAGGTTGCCTACGAGCAGTACTTC
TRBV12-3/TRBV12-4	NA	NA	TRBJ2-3	CASSLVPQDTQYF	TGTGCCAGCAGTCTCGTCCCCCAGGATACGCAGTATTTT
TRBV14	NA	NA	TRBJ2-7	CASATDSNYEQYF	TGTGCCAGCGCGACGGACTCGAACTACGAGCAGTACTTC
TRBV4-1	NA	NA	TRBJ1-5	CASSQVDSPRYQPQHF	TGCGCCAGCAGCCAAGTTGACAGTCCCCGGTACCAGCCCCAGCATTTT
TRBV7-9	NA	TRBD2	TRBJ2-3	CASSLASGGLTDTQYF	TGTGCCAGCAGCTTAGCTAGCGGGGGGCTCACAGATACGCAGTATTTT
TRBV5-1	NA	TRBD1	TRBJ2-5	CASSLGGGHGWFF	TGCGCCAGCAGCTTGGGAGGGGGCCACGGTTGGTTCTTC
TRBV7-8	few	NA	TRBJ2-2	CASSLGLGGELFF	TGTGCCAGCAGCTTGGGGCTAGGCGGGGAGCTGTTTTTT
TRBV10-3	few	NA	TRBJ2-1	CAIGALGGRSYNEQFF	TGTGCCATCGGGGCCCTGGGGGGTCGCTCCTACAATGAGCAGTTCTTC
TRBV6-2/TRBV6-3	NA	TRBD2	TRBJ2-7	CASSYHGLAPGKGEQYF	TGTGCCAGCAGTTATCACGGACTAGCCCCTGGGAAGGGCGAGCAGTACTTC
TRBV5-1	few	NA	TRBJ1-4	CASSSAGGGEKLFF	TGCGCCAGCAGCTCAGCCGGAGGAGGAGAAAAACTGTTTTTT
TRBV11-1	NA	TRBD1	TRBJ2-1	CASSLGIGGHEQFF	TGTGCCAGCAGCTTAGGAATAGGGGGCCATGAGCAGTTCTTC
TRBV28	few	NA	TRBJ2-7	CATQGGDKIEQYF	TGTGCCACTCAAGGCGGAGATAAAATCGAGCAGTACTTC
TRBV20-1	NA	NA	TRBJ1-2	CSARDDDGYTF	TGCAGTGCTAGAGATGATGATGGCTACACCTTC
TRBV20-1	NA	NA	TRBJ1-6	CSAGRDTQSPLHF	TGCAGTGCTGGCCGGGACACCCAATCACCCCTCCACTTT
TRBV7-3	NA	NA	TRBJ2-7	CASSLIVGYEQYF	TGTGCCAGCAGCTTAATAGTAGGTTACGAGCAGTACTTC
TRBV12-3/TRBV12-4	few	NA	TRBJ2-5	CASSSGAGLQETQYF	TGTGCCAGCAGTTCTGGAGCGGGTCTCCAAGAGACCCAGTACTTC
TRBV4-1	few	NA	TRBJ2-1	CASSPPGRDEQFF	TGCGCCAGCAGCCCCCCAGGCAGGGATGAGCAGTTCTTC
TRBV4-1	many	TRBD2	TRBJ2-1	CASSQDRLGLAGGAGEQFF	TGCGCCAGCAGCCAAGATCGGTTAGGACTAGCGGGAGGGGCGGGTGAGCAGTTCTTC
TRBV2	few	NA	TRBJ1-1	CATISRGMNTEAFF	TGTGCCACCATAAGTCGGGGGATGAACACTGAAGCTTTCTTT
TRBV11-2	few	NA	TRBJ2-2	CASSRDFNTGELFF	TGTGCCAGCAGCCGGGACTTTAACACCGGGGAGCTGTTTTTT
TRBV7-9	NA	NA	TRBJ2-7	CASSLQGIDEQYF	TGTGCCAGCAGCTTACAGGGGATCGACGAGCAGTACTTC
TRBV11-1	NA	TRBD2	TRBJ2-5	CASRPTTSGPQETQYF	TGTGCCAGCAGGCCCACGACTAGCGGGCCACAAGAGACCCAGTACTTC
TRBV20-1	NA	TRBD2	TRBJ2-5	CSARVFLAGEEETQYF	TGCAGTGCTAGAGTTTTCCTAGCGGGAGAGGAGGAGACCCAGTACTTC
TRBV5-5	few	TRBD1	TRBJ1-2	CASSQDRDGYTF	TGTGCCAGCAGCCAGGACAGGGATGGCTACACCTTC
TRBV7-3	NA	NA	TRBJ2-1	CASSPVAGASNEQFF	TGTGCCAGCAGCCCGGTGGCAGGGGCAAGCAATGAGCAGTTCTTC